This T cell receptor beta chain was found in a study of shared clonotypes between healthy human individuals. Notes on this clone: The target antigen is unknown.

Study results and limitations: Relative to clonotypes present in all four donors, those not shared had lower generation probabilities. It was expected that sequencing depth would affect clonotype sharing among donors.

Germline trimming cut 0 bases from V and 5 bases from J; bases unmatched to any gene: 8. The CDR3 is 16 amino acids. Germline assignment: CDR1 MGHRA and CDR2 YSYEKL. TCRdb keeps only in-frame clones here, not all; method: immunoSEQ multiplex PCR. The sample comprises roughly 1.5 million clones, 95% to 99% of which are singletons, and around 0.45% rests with the top ten. Material for sequencing was naive CD4+ T cells sorted from blood. Subset: CD45RA+ positively selected. This TCR was sampled from a man younger than 40 in good health. The chain combines TRBV4-1 with TRBJ2-5; 8 nucleotides align to TRBD1. CDR3: CASSQELRQGYETQYF. CDR3 DNA: TGCGCCAGCAGCCAAGAATTGAGACAGGGGTACGAGACCCAGTACTTC.